The present entry profiles one TCR beta chain with its context. This sample is drawn from a study of blood T cell repertoires in COVID-19. Study as a whole: Donors in the United States, Italy and Spain gave samples during acute or convalescent COVID-19. In each case, the material was cDNA or gDNA derived from T cells, B-cell-depleted T cells, or PBMCs.

There are 14 residues in the CDR3. Germline V lookup: CDR1 SGHNT, CDR2 YYREEE (reference sequence). Trimming left V 0 bases short and J 1 base short, with 7 bases between. Under the authors' procedure: The assay estimated nucleated cells by amplifying reference gene primers. The protocol was immunoSEQ multiplex PCR, while the TCRdb copy is restricted to in-frame clones and leaves out a portion. V and J calls and clone size are as listed in that table; D and trimming were resolved from the DNA. The sample includes a few hundred thousand clones, approximately 86% of them seen just once. This clonotype was obtained from a man aged 55 to 70 with acute or convalescent COVID-19. Sequencing was carried out using peripheral blood. The chain uses TRBV5-4 and TRBJ1-1; no definite D call. The CDR3 here is CASSLEEWNTEAFF. The CDR3 coding sequence is TGTGCCAGCAGCTTGGAGGAGTGGAACACTGAAGCTTTCTTT.